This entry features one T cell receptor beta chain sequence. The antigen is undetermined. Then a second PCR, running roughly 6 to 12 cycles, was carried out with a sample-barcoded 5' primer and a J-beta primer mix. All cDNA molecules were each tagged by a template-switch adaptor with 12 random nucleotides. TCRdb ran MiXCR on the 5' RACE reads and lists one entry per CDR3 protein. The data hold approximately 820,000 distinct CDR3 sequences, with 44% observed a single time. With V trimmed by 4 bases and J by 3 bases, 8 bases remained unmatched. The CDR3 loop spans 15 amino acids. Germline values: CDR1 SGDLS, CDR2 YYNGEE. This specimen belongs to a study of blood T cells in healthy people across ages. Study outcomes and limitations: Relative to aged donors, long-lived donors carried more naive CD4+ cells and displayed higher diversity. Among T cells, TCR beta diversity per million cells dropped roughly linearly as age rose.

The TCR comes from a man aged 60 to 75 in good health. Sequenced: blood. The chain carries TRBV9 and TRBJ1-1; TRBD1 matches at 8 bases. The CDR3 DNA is TGTGCCAGCAGCTCCCTCAGGGGGCAGGACACTGAAGCTTTCTTT. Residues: CASSSLRGQDTEAFF.